This T cell receptor (beta chain) comes out of a study of T cell responses to AZD1222 COVID-19 vaccine. The analysis combined second doses at about 4 or about 12 weeks. A word on this clone: Antigen: not known.

Produced via immunoSEQ multiplex PCR; TCRdb's table is partial and in-frame only. Here the sample spans 100,000 to 150,000 clones, around 80% being singletons. Study outcomes and limitations: A mostly white British donor set with more females was recruited, and clonal diversity was possibly underestimated. Repertoire sampling was restricted to post-peak T cell response timepoints. Spike regions recognized by vaccine-associated CD4 TCRs spanned the protein, led by 160-218 and 743-854.

Unmatched junction bases numbered 15, after V lost 10 bases and J lost 3 bases. The CDR3 consists of 15 residues. The germline V gene encodes CDR1 LGHDT and CDR2 YNNKEL (reference sequence). Specimen: peripheral blood, collected 28 days after the second AZD1222 dose. The chain links TRBV3-1 (or the pseudogene TRBV3-2) to TRBJ2-7; 7 bases line up with TRBD2. This TCR derives from an adult who received the AZD1222 COVID-19 vaccine. The CDR3 reads CATSGRAGDRYEQYF. DNA of the CDR3: TGTGCCACCTCCGGTCGGGCGGGGGACCGCTACGAGCAGTACTTC.